These 28 T cell receptor beta chains share one sample of origin, sequenced in a study of blood T cell repertoires in COVID-19. Profiling relied on immunoSEQ multiplex PCR, and the TCRdb table lists in-frame clones only, not all of them. The sample lists about 99,000 clones, roughly four fifths seen once, with about 4.8% in the top ten. The specimen sequenced was peripheral blood. Source of these receptors: a man between 60 and 75 years old with acute or convalescent COVID-19.

This rearrangement joins TRBV25-1 to TRBJ1-3, with 8 nucleotides matching TRBD1. The CDR3 is 12 amino acids. The V and J ends lost 3 bases and 10 bases, in that order; junction bases with no gene match: 2. Germline V gene data show CDR1 as MGHDK and CDR2 as SYGVNS. CDR3 sequence reads: CASSDRTGTIYF. The CDR3 coding sequence is TGTGCCAGCAGTGACCGGACAGGGACCATATATTTT.

The chain has TRBV12-3 or TRBV12-4 and TRBJ2-7; 9 nucleotides match TRBD2. The CDR3 totals 13 residues. V shed 6 bases and J 2 bases; nucleotides not matched to a gene: 2. The CDR3 spells CASRIAGAYEQYF. The CDR3 region has the DNA TGTGCCAGCAGAATAGCGGGGGCCTACGAGCAGTACTTC.

The gene calls are TRBV10-3 and TRBJ1-5; tentatively, D is TRBD1 (5 bases). The germline CDR1 and CDR2 sequences are ENHRY and SYGVKD. V lost 3 bases, J lost 0 bases, and 9 bases lay in between. The CDR3 totals 15 residues. The CDR3 loop is CAISDQGISNQPQHF. CDR3 nucleotide sequence: TGTGCCATCAGTGACCAGGGTATTAGCAATCAGCCCCAGCATTTT.

The chain carries TRBV19 and TRBJ1-4; the match to TRBD1 covers 7 bases. V gave up 4 bases and J gave up 0 bases; unmatched junction bases: 2. This CDR3 region has 15 residues. CDR1 and CDR2 (germline): LNHDA, SQIVND (reference sequence). CDR3 loop: CASSSGTATNEKLFF. The CDR3 DNA reads TGTGCCAGTAGTAGCGGGACAGCAACTAATGAAAAACTGTTTTTT.

This chain connects TRBV28 to TRBJ1-6; 7 nucleotides agree with TRBD1. The V gene end was trimmed by 10 bases and the J gene end by 7 bases; junction bases not matched to a gene: 22. Germline V CDR1 and CDR2: MDHEN, SYDVKM. This CDR3 spans 18 amino acids. The CDR3 DNA reads as TGTGCCACAACAGGGGCCCGAACCGGGACACTCTTCAATTCACCCCTCCACTTT. Its translation: CATTGARTGTLFNSPLHF.

The V gene is TRBV5-6, the J gene TRBJ2-3; 11 bases agree with TRBD2. CDR1 and CDR2 (germline): SGHDT, YYEEEE. V shed 0 bases and J 2 bases; nucleotides not matched to a gene: 5. The CDR3 contains 17 residues. The CDR3 DNA follows: TGTGCCAGCAGCTTGGGACTAGCGGGGTTGAACACAGATACGCAGTATTTT. Its translation is CASSLGLAGLNTDTQYF.

The chain employs TRBV6-2 or TRBV6-3 and TRBJ2-5; 11 positions agree with TRBD2. From germline, CDR1 is MNHEY and CDR2 SVGEGT. V shed 2 bases and J 5 bases; nucleotides not matched to a gene: 4. This CDR3 spans 15 amino acids. The CDR3 DNA follows: TGTGCCAGCAGTTACCCTTCTAGCGGGAGGGAGACCCAGTACTTC. Translation: CASSYPSSGRETQYF.

The chain recombines TRBV10-3 with TRBJ1-5; D call uncertain. V lost 0 bases and J 4 bases, leaving 10 bases between the germline ends. The CDR3 loop spans 15 amino acids. The germline V gene encodes CDR1 ENHRY and CDR2 SYGVKD. CDR3 amino acids: CAISESGLLNQPQHF. In DNA form, the CDR3 reads TGTGCCATCAGTGAGTCTGGACTCCTTAATCAGCCCCAGCATTTT.

The rearrangement uses TRBV7-9 and TRBJ2-2; the match to TRBD1 covers 7 bases. CDR1 SEHNR and CDR2 FQNEAQ come from the germline V gene (reference sequence). This CDR3 is built from 13 residues. J lost 7 bases, V lost 5 bases, and 4 bases had no gene match. CDR3 bases: TGTGCCAGCAGCCCGCAGGGGGTCGGGGAGCTGTTTTTT. Translated, it gives CASSPQGVGELFF. The complete variable domain, with remaining parts taken from reference TRBV7-9 and TRBJ2-2, reads DTGVSQNPRHKITKRGQNVTFRCDPISEHNRLYWYRQTLGQGPEFLTYFQNEAQLEKSRLLSDRFSAERPKGSFSTLEIQRTEQGDSAMYLCASSPQGVGELFFGEGSRLTVL.

The chain couples TRBV4-1 to TRBJ1-1; a weak D match, TRBD1 (6 bases). V lost 4 bases, J lost 1 base, and 13 bases lay in between. The CDR3 is 15 residues long. The germline V gene encodes CDR1 MGHRA and CDR2 YSYEKL. CDR3 sequence reads: CASSLGGPRNTEAFF. CDR3 sequence (DNA): TGCGCCAGCAGCCTAGGGGGACCGCGGAACACTGAAGCTTTCTTT.

The V and J genes are TRBV7-8 and TRBJ2-5; D gene uncertain. Germline V lookup: CDR1 SGHVS, CDR2 FQNEAQ. The CDR3 totals 11 residues. Trimming took 6 bases from V and 2 from J, leaving 4 bases between them. CDR3 bases: TGTGCCAGCAGATCTCAAGAGACCCAGTACTTC. Its protein product is CASRSQETQYF.

V usage is TRBV9 and J usage is TRBJ2-2; D not resolved. The V and J ends lost 2 bases and 5 bases respectively, with 7 bases between them. Germline V lookup: CDR1 SGDLS, CDR2 YYNGEE. The CDR3 has 13 amino acids. The CDR3 DNA reads as TGTGCCAGCAGCGTCCGGGTGACCGGGGAGCTGTTTTTT. This translates into CASSVRVTGELFF.

The rearrangement joins TRBV13 to TRBJ2-2; 8 nucleotides match TRBD1. This CDR3 has 16 residues. The ends lost 2 bases at V and 2 bases at J; junction bases unmatched: 4. The germline V gene encodes CDR1 PRHDT and CDR2 FYEKMQ (reference sequence). The CDR3 nucleotides are TGTGCCAGCAGCTTAACAGGGGGAAGAAACACCGGGGAGCTGTTTTTT. Translated, it gives CASSLTGGRNTGELFF.

The chain couples TRBV6-1 to TRBJ1-3; possibly TRBD1 for D (6 bases). This CDR3 has 15 residues. CDR1 is MNHNS, CDR2 SASEGT, per germline. V was pared by 3 bases and J by 1 base, with 10 bases between. In DNA form, the CDR3 reads TGTGCCAGCAGTGAGAACAGGGTTTCTGGAAACACCATATATTTT. Its protein product is CASSENRVSGNTIYF.

The chain carries TRBV15 and TRBJ1-4, with D perhaps matching TRBD1 (5 bases). Germline V CDR1 and CDR2: LNHNV, YYDKDF (reference sequence). CDR3 length: 17 residues. V was pared by 4 bases and J by 1 base, with 16 bases between. CDR3 amino acids: CATSIRGLGVTNEKLFF. CDR3 nucleotides: TGTGCCACCAGCATCAGAGGTTTAGGGGTAACTAATGAAAAACTGTTTTTT.

This chain joins TRBV4-3 and TRBJ2-3; possible D gene TRBD1, 6 bases. CDR3 length equals 17 residues. V was trimmed by 3 bases and J by 5 bases, leaving 21 bases between them. Per the germline V gene, CDR1 is LGHNA and CDR2 is YSLEER. The CDR3 protein is CASSQEFTGSGLDTQYF. The CDR3 bases are TGCGCCAGCAGCCAGGAGTTCACAGGGTCTGGACTAGATACGCAGTATTTT.

The genes are TRBV19 and TRBJ2-1, with TRBD2 matching over 9 bases. The CDR3 length is 15 residues. CDR1 is LNHDA, CDR2 SQIVND, per germline (reference sequence). J lost 9 bases, V lost 4 bases, and 10 bases had no gene match. CDR3 DNA: TGTGCCAGTAGTAAAGGGTCGACTAGCGGCCTTGAGCAGTTCTTC. Amino acid sequence: CASSKGSTSGLEQFF. Full variable domain (rest looked up from reference TRBV19 and TRBJ2-1): DGGITQSPKYLFRKEGQNVTLSCEQNLNHDAMYWYRQDPGQGLRLIYYSQIVNDFQKGDIAEGYSVSREKKESFPLTVTSAQKNPTAFYLCASSKGSTSGLEQFFGPGTRLTVL.

The V and J genes are TRBV19 and TRBJ2-5; possible D gene TRBD1, 5 bases. Germline V lookup: CDR1 LNHDA, CDR2 SQIVND (reference sequence). V was shortened by 3 bases and J by 2 bases, with 7 bases between the two germline ends. CDR3 length equals 13 residues. Written as DNA, the CDR3 is TGTGCCAGTAGTATCCACAGGCAAGAGACCCAGTACTTC. Protein product: CASSIHRQETQYF.

The V gene is TRBV7-8, the J gene TRBJ1-1; D not certain. Deletions cut 5 bases from V and 6 bases from J, with 13 bases between. Germline V gene lookup returns CDR1 SGHVS and CDR2 FQNEAQ. This CDR3 spans 13 amino acids. CDR3 coding DNA: TGTGCCAGCAGCCCTAGGCGGGAGGCTGAAGCTTTCTTT. Translation: CASSPRREAEAFF.

The V gene is TRBV7-9, the J gene TRBJ1-6; 7 bases agree with TRBD1. The junction had 4 bases not matched to a gene; V was cut back by 5 bases and J by 3 bases. Germline V lookup: CDR1 SEHNR, CDR2 FQNEAQ (reference sequence). This CDR3 has 15 amino acids. This chain's CDR3 is CASSLTGDYNSPLHF. CDR3 sequence (DNA): TGTGCCAGCAGCCTTACAGGGGACTATAATTCACCCCTCCACTTT. Variable domain in full (rest from reference TRBV7-9 and TRBJ1-6): DTGVSQNPRHKITKRGQNVTFRCDPISEHNRLYWYRQTLGQGPEFLTYFQNEAQLEKSRLLSDRFSAERPKGSFSTLEIQRTEQGDSAMYLCASSLTGDYNSPLHFGNGTRLTVT.

The chain employs TRBV10-3 and TRBJ2-7; weak D call: TRBD2 (5 bases). Germline V gives CDR1 ENHRY, CDR2 SYGVKD. Trimming took off 0 bases at V and 3 bases at J, with 6 bases between the two ends. The CDR3 contains 13 residues. CDR3 loop: CAISESTSYEQYF. CDR3 sequence (DNA): TGTGCCATCAGTGAGTCAACTAGCTACGAGCAGTACTTC.

CDR3 sequence reads: CASSLSLPTAEAFF. The CDR3 nucleotides are TGTGCCAGCAGCTTATCCCTACCCACAGCAGAAGCTTTCTTT. The chain is built from TRBV7-8 and TRBJ1-1; D gene uncertain. Germline V CDR1 and CDR2: SGHVS, FQNEAQ. This CDR3 contains 14 residues. Trimming removed 2 bases at V and 8 bases at J, with 15 bases between.

The chain recombines TRBV5-6 with TRBJ2-5, with TRBD1 matching 8 bases. Trimming at V came to 2 bases and at J to 7 bases, leaving 10 bases not matched to a gene. The CDR3 length is 15 residues. The V gene's germline CDR1 is SGHDT and CDR2 YYEEEE. This chain's CDR3 is CASSLDRGRQRTQYF. The CDR3, as DNA: TGTGCCAGCAGCTTAGACAGGGGACGGCAAAGGACCCAGTACTTC.

The V and J genes are TRBV5-1 and TRBJ2-5; 9 positions match TRBD2. CDR1 is SGHRS, CDR2 YFSETQ, per germline. V lost 1 base, J lost 4 bases, and 2 bases stayed unmatched. This CDR3 comprises 14 residues. The CDR3 DNA follows: TGCGCCAGCAGCTTGAAACTAGCGGGAGAGACCCAGTACTTC. Translation gives CASSLKLAGETQYF.

J is TRBJ1-4 and V is TRBV16; possibly TRBD1 for D (6 bases). Trimming removed 4 bases from V and 7 bases from J, with 13 bases in between. This CDR3 contains 14 residues. From germline, CDR1 is KGHSY and CDR2 FQNENV. The CDR3 here is CASSLRGVGEKLFF. Here the CDR3 DNA reads TGTGCCAGCAGCCTCAGGGGTGTGGGTGAAAAACTGTTTTTT. Filled out from reference TRBV16 and TRBJ1-4, the complete variable domain reads GEEVAQTPKHLVRGEGQKAKLYCAPIKGHSYVFWYQQVLKNEFKFLISFQNENVFDETGMPKERFSAKCLPNSPCSLEIQATKLEDSAVYFCASSLRGVGEKLFFGSGTQLSVL.

The chain employs TRBV11-2 and TRBJ2-1; TRBD1 might be the D (6 bases). The germline V gene encodes CDR1 SGHAT and CDR2 FQNNGV. This CDR3 region has 14 residues. Trimming took 5 bases from V and 0 from J, leaving 8 bases between them. The CDR3 sequence: CASSRTASYNEQFF. The CDR3 nucleotides read TGTGCCAGCAGCCGGACAGCCTCCTACAATGAGCAGTTCTTC. Full variable domain (rest looked up from reference TRBV11-2 and TRBJ2-1): EAGVAQSPRYKIIEKRQSVAFWCNPISGHATLYWYQQILGQGPKLLIQFQNNGVVDDSQLPKDRFSAERLKGVDSTLKIQPAKLEDSAVYLCASSRTASYNEQFFGPGTRLTVL.

The chain recombines TRBV7-2 with TRBJ2-7, with D perhaps TRBD1 (6 bases). Trimming removed 5 bases at V and 5 bases at J, with 13 bases between. The germline CDR1 and CDR2 sequences are SGHTA and FQGNSA. There are 13 residues in the CDR3. As DNA, the CDR3 is TGTGCCAGCAGCAATCAGGGGAACCACGAGCAGTACTTC. Protein product: CASSNQGNHEQYF.

The CDR3 reads CATSPSVGQRKTGELFF. In DNA form, the CDR3 reads TGTGCCACCAGCCCGTCCGTGGGACAGAGAAAAACCGGGGAGCTGTTTTTT. The chain recombines TRBV24-1 with TRBJ2-2, with 7 nucleotides matching TRBD1. V was clipped by 7 bases and J by 5 bases; unmatched bases: 15. Germline assignment: CDR1 KGHDR and CDR2 SFDVKD. The CDR3 covers 17 residues.